This T cell receptor (beta chain) appears in the sequencing data of a study of blood T cell repertoires in COVID-19. Assay: immunoSEQ multiplex PCR; the TCRdb copy retains only in-frame clones and omits some. Of roughly 210,000 clones in the sample, over 75% were seen once. The V gene end was trimmed by 0 bases and the J gene end by 4 bases; junction bases not matched to a gene: 7. The CDR3 runs to 16 residues. Germline CDR1 SGHRS, CDR2 YFSETQ. The clonotype comes from a young man in a cohort exposed to, infected with or recovered from COVID-19 (not recorded which). The rearrangement joins TRBV5-1 to TRBJ2-1, with 7 nucleotides matching TRBD2. Specimen: PBMCs or T cells enriched from blood (not recorded which). The chain's CDR3 is CASSLDAGRIYNEQFF. As DNA, the CDR3 is TGCGCCAGCAGCTTGGACGCCGGGAGGATTTACAATGAGCAGTTCTTC.